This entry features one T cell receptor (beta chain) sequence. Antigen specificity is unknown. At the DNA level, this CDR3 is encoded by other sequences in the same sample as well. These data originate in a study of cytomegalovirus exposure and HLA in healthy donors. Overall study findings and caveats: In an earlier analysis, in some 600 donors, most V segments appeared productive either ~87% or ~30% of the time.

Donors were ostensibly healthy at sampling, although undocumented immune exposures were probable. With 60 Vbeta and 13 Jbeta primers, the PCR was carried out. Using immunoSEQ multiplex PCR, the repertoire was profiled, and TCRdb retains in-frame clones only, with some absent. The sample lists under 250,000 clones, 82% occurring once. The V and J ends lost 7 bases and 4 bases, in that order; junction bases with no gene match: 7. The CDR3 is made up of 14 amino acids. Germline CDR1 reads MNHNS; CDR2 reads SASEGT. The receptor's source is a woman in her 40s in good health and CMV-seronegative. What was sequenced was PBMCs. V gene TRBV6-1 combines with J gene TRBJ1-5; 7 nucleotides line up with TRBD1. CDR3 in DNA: TGTGCCAGCAACCCGACAGGGTCAAATCAGCCCCAGCATTTT. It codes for CASNPTGSNQPQHF.